This TCR beta chain was identified during a study of regulatory T cells in long-lasting Graves disease. Study outcomes and limitations: Patients with persistent Graves' had lower TCR diversity than newly diagnosed patients.

As to this clonotype: Its target is not known.

Regarding time point: newly diagnosed GD, antithyroid drugs for less than 3 months. RNA extracted from PBMCs served as the sequencing template. Arm-PCR of CDR3 regions and iRepertoire HTBI primers were the basis on which TCR beta libraries were built. From the multiplex PCR reads, TCRdb called clonotypes with MiXCR, one entry per CDR3 protein. The sample yields 400,000 to 500,000 distinct CDR3 sequences, around 15% seen once. V was trimmed by 3 bases and J by 2 bases, leaving 7 bases between them. Germline V gene lookup returns CDR1 SGHTA and CDR2 FQGNSA. CDR3 length: 13 residues. The sample also formed part of further work on T cells in Graves' hyperthyroidism and ophthalmopathy. That study adds: With a duration under 2 months, the hyperthyroidism was newly diagnosed in patients aged 18 to 65.

The sample consisted of peripheral blood mononuclear cells (PBMCs), taken at new diagnosis, from a patient treated with antithyroid drugs. This TCR came from a woman aged 18-30 years with Graves disease. J is TRBJ1-2 and V is TRBV7-2; no reliable D call. This CDR3 is CASSFLSNYGYTF. The CDR3 DNA reads TGTGCCAGCAGCTTTCTCTCGAACTATGGCTACACCTTC.